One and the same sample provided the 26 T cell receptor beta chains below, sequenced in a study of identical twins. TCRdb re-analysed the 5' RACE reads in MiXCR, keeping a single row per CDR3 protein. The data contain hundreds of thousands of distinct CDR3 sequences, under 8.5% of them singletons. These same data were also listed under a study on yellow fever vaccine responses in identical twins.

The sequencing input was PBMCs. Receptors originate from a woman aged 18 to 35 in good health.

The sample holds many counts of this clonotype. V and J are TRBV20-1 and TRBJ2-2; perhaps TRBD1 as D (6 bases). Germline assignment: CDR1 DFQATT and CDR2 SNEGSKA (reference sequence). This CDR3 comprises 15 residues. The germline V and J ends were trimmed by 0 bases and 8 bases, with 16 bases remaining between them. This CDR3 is CSAREGDKAKGELFF. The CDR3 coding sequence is TGCAGTGCTAGAGAGGGGGACAAGGCAAAGGGGGAGCTGTTTTTT.

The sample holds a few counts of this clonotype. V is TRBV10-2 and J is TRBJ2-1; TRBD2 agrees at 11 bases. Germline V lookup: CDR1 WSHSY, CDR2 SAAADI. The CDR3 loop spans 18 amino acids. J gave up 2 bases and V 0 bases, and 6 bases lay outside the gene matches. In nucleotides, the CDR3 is TGCGCCAGCAGTGAGTCGATACTGGGACTAGCGGCCTACAATGAGCAGTTCTTC. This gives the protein CASSESILGLAAYNEQFF.

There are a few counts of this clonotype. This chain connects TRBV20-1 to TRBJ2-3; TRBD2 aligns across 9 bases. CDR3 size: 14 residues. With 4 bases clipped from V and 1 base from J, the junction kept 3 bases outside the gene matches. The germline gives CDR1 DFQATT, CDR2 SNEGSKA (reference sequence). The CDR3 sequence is CSATRTSGTDTQYF. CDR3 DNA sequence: TGCAGTGCTACCCGGACTAGCGGCACAGATACGCAGTATTTT.

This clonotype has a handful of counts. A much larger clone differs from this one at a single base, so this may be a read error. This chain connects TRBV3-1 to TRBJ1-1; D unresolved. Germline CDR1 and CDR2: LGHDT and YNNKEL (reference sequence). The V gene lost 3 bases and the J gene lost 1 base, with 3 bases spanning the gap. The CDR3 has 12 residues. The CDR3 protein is CASSQANTEAFF. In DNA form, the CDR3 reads TGTGCCAGCAGCCAGGCGAACACTGAAGCTTTCTTT.

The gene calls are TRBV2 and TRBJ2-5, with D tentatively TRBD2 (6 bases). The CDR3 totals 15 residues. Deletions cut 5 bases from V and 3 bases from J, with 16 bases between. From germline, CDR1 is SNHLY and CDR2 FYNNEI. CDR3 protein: CASSPRGLEKETQYF. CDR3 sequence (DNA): TGTGCCAGCAGTCCGAGGGGACTGGAGAAAGAGACCCAGTACTTC.

The CDR3 here is CAIARTGPPYEQYF. CDR3 DNA: TGTGCCATCGCCCGGACAGGGCCACCCTACGAGCAGTACTTC. The chain employs TRBV10-3 and TRBJ2-7; 8 bases fit TRBD1. The V gene's germline CDR1 is ENHRY and CDR2 SYGVKD. The length of the CDR3 is 14 residues. V trimming: 8 bases; J trimming: 2 bases; junction bases outside the gene matches: 8.

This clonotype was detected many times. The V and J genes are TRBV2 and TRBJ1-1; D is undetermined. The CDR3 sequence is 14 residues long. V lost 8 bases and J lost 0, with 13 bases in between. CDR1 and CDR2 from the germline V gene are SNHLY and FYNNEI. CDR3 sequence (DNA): TGTGCCAGCGGGTCTCTCGGGGTGAACACTGAAGCTTTCTTT. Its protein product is CASGSLGVNTEAFF.

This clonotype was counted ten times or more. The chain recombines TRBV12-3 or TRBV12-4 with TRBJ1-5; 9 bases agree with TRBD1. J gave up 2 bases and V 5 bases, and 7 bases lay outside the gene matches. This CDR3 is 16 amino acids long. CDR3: CASSPSQGAGNQPQHF. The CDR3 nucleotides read TGTGCCAGCAGTCCGTCACAGGGGGCTGGCAATCAGCCCCAGCATTTT.

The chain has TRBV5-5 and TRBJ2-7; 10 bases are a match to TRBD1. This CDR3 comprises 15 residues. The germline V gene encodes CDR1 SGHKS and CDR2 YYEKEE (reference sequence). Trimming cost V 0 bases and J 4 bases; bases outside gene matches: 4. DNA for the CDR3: TGTGCCAGCAGCTTGGGACCGGGACAGGGGTACGAGCAGTACGTC. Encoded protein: CASSLGPGQGYEQYV.

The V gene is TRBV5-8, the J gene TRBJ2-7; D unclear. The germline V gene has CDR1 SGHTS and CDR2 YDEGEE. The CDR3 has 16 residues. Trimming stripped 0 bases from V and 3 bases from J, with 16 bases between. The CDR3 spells CASSLGEWFRNYEQYV. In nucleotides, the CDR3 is TGTGCCAGCAGCTTGGGTGAGTGGTTCAGAAACTACGAGCAGTACGTC.

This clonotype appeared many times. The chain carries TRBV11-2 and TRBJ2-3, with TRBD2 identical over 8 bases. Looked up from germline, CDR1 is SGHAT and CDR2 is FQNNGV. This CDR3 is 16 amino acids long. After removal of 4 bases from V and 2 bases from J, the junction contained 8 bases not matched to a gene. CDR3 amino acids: CASSWRGAMDTDTQYF. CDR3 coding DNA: TGTGCCAGCAGCTGGCGGGGGGCTATGGACACAGATACGCAGTATTTT.

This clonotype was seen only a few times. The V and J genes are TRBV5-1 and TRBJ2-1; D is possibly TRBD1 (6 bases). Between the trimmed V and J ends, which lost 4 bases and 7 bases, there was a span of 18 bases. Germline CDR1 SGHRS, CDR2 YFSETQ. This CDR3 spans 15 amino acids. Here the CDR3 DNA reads TGCGCCAGCAGCCCCACAGGGTTAGTTGGGAATGAGCAGTTCTTC. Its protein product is CASSPTGLVGNEQFF.

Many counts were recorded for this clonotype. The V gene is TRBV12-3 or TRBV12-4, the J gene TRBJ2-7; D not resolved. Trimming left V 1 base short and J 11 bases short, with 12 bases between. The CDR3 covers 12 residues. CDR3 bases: TGTGCCAGCAGTTTAGGGGCGAACCCCGAGTACTTC. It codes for CASSLGANPEYF.

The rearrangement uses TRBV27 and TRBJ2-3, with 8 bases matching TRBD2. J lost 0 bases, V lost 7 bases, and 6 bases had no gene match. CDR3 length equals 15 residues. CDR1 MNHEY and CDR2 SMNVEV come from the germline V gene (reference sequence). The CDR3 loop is CASNPGGPSTDTQYF. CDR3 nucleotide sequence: TGTGCCAGCAATCCGGGAGGGCCGAGCACAGATACGCAGTATTTT.

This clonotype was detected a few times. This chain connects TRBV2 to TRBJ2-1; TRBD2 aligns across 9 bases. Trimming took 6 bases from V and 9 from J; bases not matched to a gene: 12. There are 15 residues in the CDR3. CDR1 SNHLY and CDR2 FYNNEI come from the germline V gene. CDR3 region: CASRPSGITFGEQFF. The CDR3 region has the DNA TGTGCCAGCAGGCCTAGCGGGATAACTTTCGGTGAGCAGTTCTTC.

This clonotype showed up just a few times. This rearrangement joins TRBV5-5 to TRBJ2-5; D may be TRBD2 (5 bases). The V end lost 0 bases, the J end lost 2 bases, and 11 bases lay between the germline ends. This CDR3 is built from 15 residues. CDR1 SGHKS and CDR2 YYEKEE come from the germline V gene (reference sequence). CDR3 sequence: CASSLVKTGQETQYF. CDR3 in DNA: TGTGCCAGCAGCTTGGTGAAAACGGGACAAGAGACCCAGTACTTC.

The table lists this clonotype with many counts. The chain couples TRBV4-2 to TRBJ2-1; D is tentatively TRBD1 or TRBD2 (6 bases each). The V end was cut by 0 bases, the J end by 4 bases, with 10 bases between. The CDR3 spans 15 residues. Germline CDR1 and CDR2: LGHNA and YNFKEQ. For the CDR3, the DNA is TGTGCCAGCAGCCAAGAGGGGGGCGGATACAATGAGCAGTTCTTC. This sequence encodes CASSQEGGGYNEQFF.

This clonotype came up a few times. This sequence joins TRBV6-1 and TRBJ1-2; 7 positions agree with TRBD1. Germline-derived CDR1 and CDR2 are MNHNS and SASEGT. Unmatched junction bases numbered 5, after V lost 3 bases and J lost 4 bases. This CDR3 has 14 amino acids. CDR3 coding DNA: TGTGCCAGCAGTGATCTGGGACAGATCTATGGCTACACCTTC. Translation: CASSDLGQIYGYTF.

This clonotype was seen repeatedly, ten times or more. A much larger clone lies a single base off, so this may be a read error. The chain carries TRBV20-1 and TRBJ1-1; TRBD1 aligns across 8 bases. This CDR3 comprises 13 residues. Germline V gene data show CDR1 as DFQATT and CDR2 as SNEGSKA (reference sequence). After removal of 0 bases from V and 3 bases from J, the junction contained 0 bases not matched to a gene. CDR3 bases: TGCAGTGCTAGAGAGACAGGGGACACTGAAGCTTTCTTT. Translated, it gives CSARETGDTEAFF.

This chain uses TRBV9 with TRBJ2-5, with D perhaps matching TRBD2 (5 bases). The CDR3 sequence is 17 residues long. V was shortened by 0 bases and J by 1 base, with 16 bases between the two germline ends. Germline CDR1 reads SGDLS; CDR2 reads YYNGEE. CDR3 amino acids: CASSVADQAVFQETQYF. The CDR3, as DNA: TGTGCCAGCAGCGTAGCTGATCAAGCGGTCTTCCAAGAGACCCAGTACTTC.

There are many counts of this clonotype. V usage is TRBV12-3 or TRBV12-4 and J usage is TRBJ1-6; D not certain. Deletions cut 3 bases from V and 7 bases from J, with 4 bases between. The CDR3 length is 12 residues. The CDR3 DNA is TGTGCCAGCAGTTTCCTCAATTCACCCCTCCACTTT. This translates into CASSFLNSPLHF.

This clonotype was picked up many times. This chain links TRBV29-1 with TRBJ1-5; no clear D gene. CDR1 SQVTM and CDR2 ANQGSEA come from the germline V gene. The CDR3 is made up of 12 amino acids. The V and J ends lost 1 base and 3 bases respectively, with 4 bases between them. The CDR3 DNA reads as TGCAGCGTTGAAGTCCCCAATCAGCCCCAGCATTTT. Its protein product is CSVEVPNQPQHF.

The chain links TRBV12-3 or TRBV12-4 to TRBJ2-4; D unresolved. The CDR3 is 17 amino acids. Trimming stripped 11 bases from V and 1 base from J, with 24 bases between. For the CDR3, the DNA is TGTGCCTTCAGTTTACGTTTTTCAGAAAGGGCCAAAAACATTCAGTACTTC. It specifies CAFSLRFSERAKNIQYF.

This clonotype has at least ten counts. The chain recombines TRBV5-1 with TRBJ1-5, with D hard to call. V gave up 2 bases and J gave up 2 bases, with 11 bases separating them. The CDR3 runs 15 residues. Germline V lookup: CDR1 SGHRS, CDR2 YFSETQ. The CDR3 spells CASSLIGLGNQPQHF. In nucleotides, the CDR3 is TGCGCCAGCAGCTTAATCGGGTTGGGCAATCAGCCCCAGCATTTT. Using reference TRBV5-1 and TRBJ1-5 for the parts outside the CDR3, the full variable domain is KAGVTQTPRYLIKTRGQQVTLSCSPISGHRSVSWYQQTPGQGLQFLFEYFSETQRNKGNFPGRFSGRQFSNSRSEMNVSTLELGDSALYLCASSLIGLGNQPQHFGDGTRLSIL.

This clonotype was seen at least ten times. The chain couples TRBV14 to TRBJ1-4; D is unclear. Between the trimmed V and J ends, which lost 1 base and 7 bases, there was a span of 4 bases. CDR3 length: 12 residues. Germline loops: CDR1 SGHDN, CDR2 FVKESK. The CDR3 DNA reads TGTGCCAGCAGCCAAGCAACTGAAAAACTGTTTTTT. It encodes CASSQATEKLFF.

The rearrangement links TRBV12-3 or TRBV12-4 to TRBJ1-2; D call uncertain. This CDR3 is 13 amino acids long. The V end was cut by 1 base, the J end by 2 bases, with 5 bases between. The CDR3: CASSLEANYGYTF. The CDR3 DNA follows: TGTGCCAGCAGTTTAGAGGCAAACTATGGCTACACCTTC.